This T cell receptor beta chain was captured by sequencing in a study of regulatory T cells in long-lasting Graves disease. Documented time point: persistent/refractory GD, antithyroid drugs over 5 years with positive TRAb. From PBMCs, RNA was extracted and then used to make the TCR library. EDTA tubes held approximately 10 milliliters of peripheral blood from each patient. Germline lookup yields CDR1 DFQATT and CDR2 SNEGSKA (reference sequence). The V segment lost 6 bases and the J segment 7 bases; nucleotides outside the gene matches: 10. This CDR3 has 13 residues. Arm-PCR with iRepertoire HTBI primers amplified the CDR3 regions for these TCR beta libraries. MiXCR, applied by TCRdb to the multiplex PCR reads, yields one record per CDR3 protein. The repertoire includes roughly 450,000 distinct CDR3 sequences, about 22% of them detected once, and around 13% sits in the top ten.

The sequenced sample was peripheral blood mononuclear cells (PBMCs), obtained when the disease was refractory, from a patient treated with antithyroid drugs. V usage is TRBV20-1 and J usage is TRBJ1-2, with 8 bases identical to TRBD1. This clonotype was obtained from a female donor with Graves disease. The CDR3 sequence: CSAPSTGGGGYTF. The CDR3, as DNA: TGCAGTGCACCCTCAACAGGGGGGGGTGGCTACACCTTC.